The 8 T cell receptor beta chains below all came from one sample that was sequenced in a study of OX40 agonist ivuxolimab in advanced cancers. The assay was immunoSEQ multiplex PCR, and TCRdb's table has in-frame clones only and misses some. Of over 30,000 clones in the sample, 82% are singletons; the top ten hold approximately 2%. The sample here was CD4+ or CD8+ T cells sorted from blood, taken in a trial of the OX40 agonist ivuxolimab. These receptors all stem from an adult with an advanced solid tumor such as melanoma, head and neck, liver or kidney cancer.

This chain joins TRBV6-5 and TRBJ1-2, with D unclear. This CDR3 is 15 amino acids long. The germline V gene has CDR1 MNHEY and CDR2 SVGAGI. Trimming shortened V by 0 bases and J by 0 bases, and 8 bases separated the two germline ends. CDR3 amino acids: CASSYSGVSNYGYTF. CDR3 bases: TGTGCCAGCAGTTACTCCGGGGTTTCTAACTATGGCTACACCTTC.

J is TRBJ2-7 and V is TRBV5-6; D could derive from TRBD1 or TRBD2 (5 bases each). Looked up from germline, CDR1 is SGHDT and CDR2 is YYEEEE. The CDR3 loop spans 15 amino acids. V lost 1 base, J lost 1 base, and 12 bases lay in between. The DNA for the CDR3 is TGTGCCAGCAGCTTGTTGGGGGTTGGGTCCTACGAGCAGTACTTC. Amino acid sequence: CASSLLGVGSYEQYF.

V is TRBV19 and J is TRBJ1-3; no definite D call. The germline V gene has CDR1 LNHDA and CDR2 SQIVND (reference sequence). V was clipped by 3 bases and J by 0 bases, with 9 bases between them. The CDR3 extends over 15 amino acids. The CDR3 spells CASSIQLYSGNTIYF. The CDR3 bases are TGTGCCAGTAGTATTCAGTTGTACTCTGGAAACACCATATATTTT.

The chain couples TRBV6-1 to TRBJ1-2; 7 bases fit TRBD1. Germline V gene lookup returns CDR1 MNHNS and CDR2 SASEGT. The V gene end was trimmed by 7 bases and the J gene end by 8 bases; junction bases not matched to a gene: 10. The CDR3 loop spans 13 amino acids. The CDR3 bases are TGTGCCAGCACTTTAGACAGGGCTACCGGCTACACCTTC. It encodes CASTLDRATGYTF.

Worth noting for this clone: This clone may be a read error of a much larger clone one base away. Other nucleotide sequences from this sample produce the same CDR3. This rearrangement joins TRBV19 to TRBJ1-1, with 9 bases aligning to TRBD1. This CDR3 has 16 amino acids. Germline lookup yields CDR1 LNHDA and CDR2 SQIVND (reference sequence). Here the CDR3 reads CASSNSDRGVNTEAFF. The CDR3 DNA is TGCGCCAGTAGTAATTCGGACAGGGGAGTGAACACTGAAGCTTTCTTT.

The V call is TRBV5-1, the J call TRBJ2-1; 8 nucleotides align to TRBD2. CDR3 length: 14 amino acids. With 6 bases clipped from V and 5 bases from J, the junction kept 7 bases outside the gene matches. Germline V gene data show CDR1 as SGHRS and CDR2 as YFSETQ. The CDR3 is CASMIAGKDNEQFF. DNA of the CDR3: TGCGCCAGCATGATAGCGGGGAAGGACAATGAGCAGTTCTTC.

The genes are TRBV18 and TRBJ1-1; 11 bases agree with TRBD1. The junction had 4 bases not matched to a gene; V was cut back by 5 bases and J by 5 bases. The CDR3 sequence is 14 residues long. Looked up from germline, CDR1 is KGHSH and CDR2 is LQKENI. The CDR3 spells CASSRDRGATEAFF. CDR3 DNA sequence: TGTGCCAGCTCAAGGGACAGGGGGGCAACTGAAGCTTTCTTT.

The gene calls are TRBV7-6 and TRBJ2-2; 10 positions match TRBD2. The CDR3 runs 17 residues. Germline-derived CDR1 and CDR2 are SGHVS and FNYEAQ. V lost 5 bases, J lost 2 bases, and 8 bases stayed unmatched. CDR3 in amino acids: CASSESGGAQNTGELFF. CDR3 nucleotide sequence: TGTGCCAGCAGCGAAAGCGGGGGGGCTCAAAACACCGGGGAGCTGTTTTTT.